This T cell receptor (beta chain) was profiled in a study of blood T cell repertoires in COVID-19 (dated by TCRdb to between 2020 and 2021). About the full investigation: Collaborator samples came from the United States, Italy and Spain and covered acute and convalescent phases of COVID-19. A de-identified subject ID, COVID-19 status, age in years and sex were almost always included in the sample metadata. A freely available public database, intended as a resource for researchers studying the immune response to SARS-CoV-2, is where the repertoires were released. Samples came from the ongoing ImmuneRACE study (first 160 participants) plus 1,254 subjects from 6 global collaborators. The prospective study material was composed of cDNA or gDNA derived from T cells, B-cell-depleted T cells, or PBMCs. Deeply sampled blood TCRbeta repertoires from subjects exposed to, actively infected with, or recovered from COVID-19 were included in the dataset. HLA class I and class II types, where available, came from metadata supplied by the sample provider rather than from assay-based typing.

A remark on this clone: What antigen it recognizes has not been identified. Base qualities are not at hand, and no much larger clone is one base apart. This sample also contains other DNA sequences that code for the same CDR3.

TCRbeta CDR3 regions were amplified from genomic DNA using the immunoSEQ Assay, a bias-controlled multiplex PCR. As for the authors' bioinformatics: Nucleated cell counts per sample were estimated from amplification of reference gene primers within the assay. Sequence reads were collapsed and filtered to measure the absolute abundance of every unique TCRbeta CDR3 rearrangement. For each sample, productive Simpson clonality was calculated as the square root of Simpson's diversity index over productive rearrangements. TCRdb limited this immuneACCESS table to in-frame rearrangements with V and J called. A share of clones is missing; checked studies link under half to unresolved V genes, and the rest is unexplained. The DNA was the basis for D and trimming; V, J and clone size are from that table. This sample gives a few hundred thousand clones in total; 90% of them show up just once. In total, the top ten clones hold 2.1% of the sample.

The CDR3 starts with the cysteine, ends with the phenylalanine, and has 15 residues. The sequence is cut down to CDR3 DNA, 45 bases in frame from base 1. Relative to germline, V is 5 bases shorter and J is 0 bases shorter, with 13 bases between their ends. From a lookup of the germline V gene (reference sequence), CDR1 and CDR2 are LNHDA and SQIVND. Study-wide conclusions, independent of this receptor: The quantity of clinical and demographic metadata differed by source and by participant and was supplied without curation.

One collaborating source in Seattle enrolled patients during active infection and followed them longitudinally through the course of disease. Whole blood was collected in K2EDTA tubes by collaborating institutions according to the institutions' own protocols. For TCRbeta analysis, collaborators shipped samples in one of three forms: frozen whole blood, isolated PBMCs, or DNA extracted from either of those sample types. Recombination linked TRBV19 to TRBJ1-1, and perhaps TRBD1 as D gene, on 6 matching bases. This clonotype was obtained from a woman in her sixties with COVID-19, enrolled during active disease. Sequenced sample: peripheral blood. The CDR3 sequence is CASSAPGQLNTEAFF. Read as DNA, the sequence is TGTGCCAGTAGTGCACCGGGACAATTGAACACTGAAGCTTTCTTT. Full variable domain (CDR3 extended with the reference TRBV19 and TRBJ1-1 proteins): DGGITQSPKYLFRKEGQNVTLSCEQNLNHDAMYWYRQDPGQGLRLIYYSQIVNDFQKGDIAEGYSVSREKKESFPLTVTSAQKNPTAFYLCASSAPGQLNTEAFFGQGTRLTVV.